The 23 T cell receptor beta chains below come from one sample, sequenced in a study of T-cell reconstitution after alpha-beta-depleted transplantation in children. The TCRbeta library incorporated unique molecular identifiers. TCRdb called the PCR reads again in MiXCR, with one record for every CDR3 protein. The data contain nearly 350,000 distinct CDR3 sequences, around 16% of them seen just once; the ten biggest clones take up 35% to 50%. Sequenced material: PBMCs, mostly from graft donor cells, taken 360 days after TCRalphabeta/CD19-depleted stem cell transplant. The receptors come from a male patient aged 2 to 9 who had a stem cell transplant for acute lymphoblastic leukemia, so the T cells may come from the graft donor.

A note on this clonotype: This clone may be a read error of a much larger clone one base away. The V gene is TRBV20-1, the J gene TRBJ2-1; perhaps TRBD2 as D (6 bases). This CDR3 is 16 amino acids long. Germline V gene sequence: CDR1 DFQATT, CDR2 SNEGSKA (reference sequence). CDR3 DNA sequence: TGCAGTGCTAGTCATGGACGGAGGGGACTCATGAATGAGCGGTTCTTC. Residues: CSASHGRRGLMNERFF.

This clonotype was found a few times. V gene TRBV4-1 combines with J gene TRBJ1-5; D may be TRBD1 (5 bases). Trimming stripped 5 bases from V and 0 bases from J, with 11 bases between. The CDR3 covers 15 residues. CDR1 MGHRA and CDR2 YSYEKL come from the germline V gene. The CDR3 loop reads CASSWTRNSNQPQHF. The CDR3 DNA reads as TGCGCCAGCAGCTGGACAAGAAATAGCAATCAGCCCCAGCATTTT.

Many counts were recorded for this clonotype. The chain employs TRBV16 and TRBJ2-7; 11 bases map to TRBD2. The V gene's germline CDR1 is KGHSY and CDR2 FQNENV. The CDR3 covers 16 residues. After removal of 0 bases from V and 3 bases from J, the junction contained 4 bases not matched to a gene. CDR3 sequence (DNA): TGTGCCAGCAGCCAATCAGTTACTAGCGGGAGCTACGAGCAGTACTTC. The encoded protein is CASSQSVTSGSYEQYF.

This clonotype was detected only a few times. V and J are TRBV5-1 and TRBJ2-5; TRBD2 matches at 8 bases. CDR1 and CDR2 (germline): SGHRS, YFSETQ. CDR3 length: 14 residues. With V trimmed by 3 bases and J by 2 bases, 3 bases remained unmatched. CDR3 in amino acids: CASSSGTRQETQYF. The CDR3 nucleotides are TGCGCCAGCAGCTCCGGGACTAGACAAGAGACCCAGTACTTC.

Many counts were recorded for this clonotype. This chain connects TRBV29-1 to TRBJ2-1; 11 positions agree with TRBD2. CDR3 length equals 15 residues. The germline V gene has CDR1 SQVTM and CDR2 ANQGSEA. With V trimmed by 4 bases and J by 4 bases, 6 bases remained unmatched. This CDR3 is CSVGQASGRYNEQFF. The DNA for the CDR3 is TGCAGCGTTGGACAGGCTAGCGGGAGGTACAATGAGCAGTTCTTC.

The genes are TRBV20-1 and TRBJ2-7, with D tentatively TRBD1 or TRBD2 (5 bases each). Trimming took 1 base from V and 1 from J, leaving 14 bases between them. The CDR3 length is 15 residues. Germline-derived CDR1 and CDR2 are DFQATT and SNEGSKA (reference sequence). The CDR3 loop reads CSARGAGDASYEQYF. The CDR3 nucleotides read TGCAGTGCTAGAGGGGCCGGGGACGCTTCCTACGAGCAGTACTTC.

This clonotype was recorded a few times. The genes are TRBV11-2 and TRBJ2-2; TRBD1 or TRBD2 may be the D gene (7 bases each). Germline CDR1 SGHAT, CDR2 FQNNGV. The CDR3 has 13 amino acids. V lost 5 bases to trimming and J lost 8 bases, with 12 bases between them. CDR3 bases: TGTGCCAGCAGCCCAGGGGGGGAGGGGGAGCTGTTTTTT. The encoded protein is CASSPGGEGELFF.

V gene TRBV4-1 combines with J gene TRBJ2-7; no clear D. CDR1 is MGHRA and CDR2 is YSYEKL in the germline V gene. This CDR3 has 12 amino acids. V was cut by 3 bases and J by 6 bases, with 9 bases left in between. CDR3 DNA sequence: TGCGCCAGCAGCCAGACTGTAGGCGAGCAGTACTTC. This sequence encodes CASSQTVGEQYF.

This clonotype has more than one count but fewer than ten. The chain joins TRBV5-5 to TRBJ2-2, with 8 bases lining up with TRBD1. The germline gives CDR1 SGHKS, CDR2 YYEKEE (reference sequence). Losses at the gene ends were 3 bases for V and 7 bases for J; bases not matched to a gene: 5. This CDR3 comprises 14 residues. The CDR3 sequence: CASSWTGLIGELFF. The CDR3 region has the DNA TGTGCCAGCAGCTGGACAGGGTTGATCGGGGAGCTGTTTTTT.

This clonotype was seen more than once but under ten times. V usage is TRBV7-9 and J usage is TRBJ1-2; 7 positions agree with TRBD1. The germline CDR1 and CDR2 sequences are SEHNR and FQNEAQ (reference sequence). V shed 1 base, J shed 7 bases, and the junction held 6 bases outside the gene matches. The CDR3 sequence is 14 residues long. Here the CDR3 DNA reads TGTGCCAGCAGCTTAGAAACAGGGGTCGGTGGCTACACCTTC. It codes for CASSLETGVGGYTF.

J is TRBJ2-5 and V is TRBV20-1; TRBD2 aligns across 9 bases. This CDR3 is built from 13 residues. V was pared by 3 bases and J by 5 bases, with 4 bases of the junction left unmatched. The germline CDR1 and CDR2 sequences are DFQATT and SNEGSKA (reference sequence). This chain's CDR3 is CSARVAGVETQYF. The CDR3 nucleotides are TGCAGTGCTAGGGTAGCGGGAGTGGAGACCCAGTACTTC.

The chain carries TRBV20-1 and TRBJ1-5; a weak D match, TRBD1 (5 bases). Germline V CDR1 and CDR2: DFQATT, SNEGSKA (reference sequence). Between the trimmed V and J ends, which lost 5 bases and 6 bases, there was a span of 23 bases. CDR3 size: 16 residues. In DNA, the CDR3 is TGCAGTGCTCCTACTAATAGGGGAGGGATAGGTCAGCCCCAGCATTTT. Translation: CSAPTNRGGIGQPQHF.

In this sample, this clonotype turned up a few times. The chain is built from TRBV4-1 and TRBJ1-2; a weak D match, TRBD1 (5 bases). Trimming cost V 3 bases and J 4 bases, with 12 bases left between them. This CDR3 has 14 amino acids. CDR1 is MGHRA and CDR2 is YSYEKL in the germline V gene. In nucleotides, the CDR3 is TGCGCCAGCAGCCAGCCGAGACAGAGCTATGGCTACACCTTC. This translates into CASSQPRQSYGYTF.

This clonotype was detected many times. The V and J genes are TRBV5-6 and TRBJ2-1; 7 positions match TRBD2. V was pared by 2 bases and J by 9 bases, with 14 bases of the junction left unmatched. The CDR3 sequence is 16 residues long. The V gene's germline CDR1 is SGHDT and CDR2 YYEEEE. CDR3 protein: CASSLLGRREKGEQFF. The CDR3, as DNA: TGTGCCAGCAGCTTACTCGGGAGGAGGGAAAAGGGTGAGCAGTTCTTC.

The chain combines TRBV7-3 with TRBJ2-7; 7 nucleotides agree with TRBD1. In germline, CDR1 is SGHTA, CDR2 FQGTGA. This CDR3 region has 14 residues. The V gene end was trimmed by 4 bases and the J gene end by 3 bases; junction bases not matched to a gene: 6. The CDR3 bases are TGTGCCAGCAGCTCCTCGGGACAGTACTACGAGCAGTACTTC. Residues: CASSSSGQYYEQYF.

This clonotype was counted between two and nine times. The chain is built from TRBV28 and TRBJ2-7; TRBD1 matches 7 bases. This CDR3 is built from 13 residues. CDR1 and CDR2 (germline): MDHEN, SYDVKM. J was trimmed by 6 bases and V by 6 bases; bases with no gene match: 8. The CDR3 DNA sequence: TGTGCCAGCAGGACAGGGTCCCCCCTCGAGCAGTACTTC. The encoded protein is CASRTGSPLEQYF. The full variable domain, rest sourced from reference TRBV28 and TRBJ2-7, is DVKVTQSSRYLVKRTGEKVFLECVQDMDHENMFWYRQDPGLGLRLIYFSYDVKMKEKGDIPEGYSVSREKKERFSLILESASTNQTSMYLCASRTGSPLEQYFGPGTRLTVT.

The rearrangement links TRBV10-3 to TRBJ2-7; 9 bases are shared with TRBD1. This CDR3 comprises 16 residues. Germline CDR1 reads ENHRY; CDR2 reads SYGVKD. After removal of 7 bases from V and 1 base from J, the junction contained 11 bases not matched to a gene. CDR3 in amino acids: CAINGGPGTGSYEQYF. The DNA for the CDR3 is TGTGCCATCAATGGGGGACCCGGGACAGGGTCCTACGAGCAGTACTTC.

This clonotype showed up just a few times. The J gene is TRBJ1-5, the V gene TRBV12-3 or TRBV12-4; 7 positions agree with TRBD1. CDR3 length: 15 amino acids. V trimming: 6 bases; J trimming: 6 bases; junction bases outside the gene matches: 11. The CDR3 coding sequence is TGTGCCAGCAGGTTATGGGAGGGGGCGGGTCAGCCCCAGCATTTT. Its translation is CASRLWEGAGQPQHF.

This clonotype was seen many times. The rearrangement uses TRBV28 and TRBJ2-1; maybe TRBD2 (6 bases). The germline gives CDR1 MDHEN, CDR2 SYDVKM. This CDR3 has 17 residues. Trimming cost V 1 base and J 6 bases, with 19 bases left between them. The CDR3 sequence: CASSLFGGRRSINEQFF. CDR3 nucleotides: TGTGCCAGCAGTTTATTTGGAGGGAGACGGTCGATCAATGAGCAGTTCTTC.

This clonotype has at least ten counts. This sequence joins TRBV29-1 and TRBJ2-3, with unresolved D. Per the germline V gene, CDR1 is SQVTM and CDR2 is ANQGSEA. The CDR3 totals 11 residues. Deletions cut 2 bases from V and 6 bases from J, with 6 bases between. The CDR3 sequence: CSVETWDTQYF. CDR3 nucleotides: TGCAGCGTTGAAACATGGGATACGCAGTATTTT.

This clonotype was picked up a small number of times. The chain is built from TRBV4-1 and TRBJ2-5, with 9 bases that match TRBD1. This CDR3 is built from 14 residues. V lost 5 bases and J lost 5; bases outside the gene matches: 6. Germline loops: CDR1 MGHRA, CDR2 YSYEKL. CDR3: CASSYTGGGETQYF. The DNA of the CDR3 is TGCGCCAGCAGCTATACAGGGGGCGGGGAGACCCAGTACTTC.

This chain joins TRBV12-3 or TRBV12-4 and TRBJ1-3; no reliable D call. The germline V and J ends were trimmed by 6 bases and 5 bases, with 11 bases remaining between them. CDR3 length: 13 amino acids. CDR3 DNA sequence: TGTGCCAGCAGCCCTCGACGGAGAAACACCATATATTTT. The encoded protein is CASSPRRRNTIYF.

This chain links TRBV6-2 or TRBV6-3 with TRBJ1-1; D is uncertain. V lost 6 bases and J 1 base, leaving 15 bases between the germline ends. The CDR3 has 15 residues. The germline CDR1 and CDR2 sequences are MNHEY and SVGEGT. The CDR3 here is CASRETAFSNTEAFF. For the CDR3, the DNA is TGTGCCAGCAGGGAAACAGCGTTTTCGAACACTGAAGCTTTCTTT.